This TCR beta chain was profiled in a study of cytomegalovirus exposure and HLA in healthy donors. Data came from immunoSEQ multiplex PCR; TCRdb stores just in-frame clones and leaves some out. The sample holds under 350,000 clones; around 86% are singletons and the top ten take 1%. This CDR3 spans 12 amino acids. The germline CDR1 and CDR2 sequences are SGHTA and FQGNSA. The germline V and J ends were trimmed by 5 bases and 4 bases, with 6 bases remaining between them. The sequence was obtained from a woman younger than 35 in good health and CMV-seronegative. Sequencing was carried out using PBMCs. The chain employs TRBV7-2 and TRBJ1-5; D not resolved. The CDR3 is CASSLYNQPQHF. The CDR3 DNA is TGTGCCAGCAGCCTCTATAATCAGCCCCAGCATTTT. Drawing the rest from reference TRBV7-2 and TRBJ1-5, the complete variable domain is GAGVSQSPSNKVTEKGKDVELRCDPISGHTALYWYRQSLGQGLEFLIYFQGNSAPDKSGLPSDRFSAERTGGSVSTLTIQRTQQEDSAVYLCASSLYNQPQHFGDGTRLSIL.